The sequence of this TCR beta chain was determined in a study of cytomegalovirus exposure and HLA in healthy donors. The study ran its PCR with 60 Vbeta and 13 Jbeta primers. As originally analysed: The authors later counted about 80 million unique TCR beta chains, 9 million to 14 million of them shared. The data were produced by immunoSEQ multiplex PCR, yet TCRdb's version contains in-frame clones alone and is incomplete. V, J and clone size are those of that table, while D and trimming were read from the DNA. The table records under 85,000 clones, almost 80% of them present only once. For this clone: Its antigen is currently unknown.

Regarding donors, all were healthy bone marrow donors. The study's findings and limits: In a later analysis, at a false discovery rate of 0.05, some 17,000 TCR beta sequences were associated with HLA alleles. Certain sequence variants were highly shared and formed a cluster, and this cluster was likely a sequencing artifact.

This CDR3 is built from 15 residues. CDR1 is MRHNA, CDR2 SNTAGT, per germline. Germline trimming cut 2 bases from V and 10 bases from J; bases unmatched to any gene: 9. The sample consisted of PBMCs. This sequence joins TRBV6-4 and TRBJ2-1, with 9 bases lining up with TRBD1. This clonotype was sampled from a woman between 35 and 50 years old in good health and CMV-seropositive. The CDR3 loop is CASSDTDRGKREQFF. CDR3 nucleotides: TGTGCCAGCAGTGACACGGACAGGGGAAAACGGGAGCAGTTCTTC.